The next 14 T cell receptor beta chains were all read from a single sample in a study of shared clonotypes between healthy human individuals. TCRdb's copy holds only in-frame clones and misses some; the assay was immunoSEQ multiplex PCR. The top ten hold roughly 0.82% of the sample, which has over 950,000 clones, approximately 77% seen once. Material: memory CD4+ T cells from PBMCs. Subset noted: CD45RA-negative fraction. The receptor set was obtained from a man aged 18 to 30 in good health. Some clones in this sample may be carry-over from other donors' samples.

As to this clone: The same CDR3 can be traced to other DNA sequences in this sample. V is TRBV5-4 and J is TRBJ2-3; D not certain. The CDR3 runs 13 residues. Germline values: CDR1 SGHNT, CDR2 YYREEE (reference sequence). V lost 2 bases to trimming and J lost 4 bases, with 8 bases between them. In DNA form, the CDR3 reads TGTGCCAGCAGCTTACCGGAAGCAGATACGCAGTATTTT. This codes for CASSLPEADTQYF.

The chain recombines TRBV29-1 with TRBJ2-3; no definite D call. Trimming pared 8 bases from V and 0 bases from J, leaving 12 bases between. This CDR3 is built from 13 residues. CDR1 and CDR2 (germline): SQVTM, ANQGSEA. CDR3 sequence: CSHLGASTDTQYF. In DNA, the CDR3 is TGCAGCCACCTTGGCGCCAGCACAGATACGCAGTATTTT.

The chain employs TRBV14 and TRBJ1-1; D possibly corresponds to TRBD1 (5 bases). The germline V gene encodes CDR1 SGHDN and CDR2 FVKESK. V lost 1 base to trimming and J lost 4 bases, with 13 bases between them. This CDR3 has 15 amino acids. This CDR3 is CASSQVLGGTTEAFF. CDR3 DNA: TGTGCCAGCAGCCAAGTCCTGGGAGGGACCACTGAAGCTTTCTTT.

The chain joins TRBV6-1 to TRBJ1-3, with 7 bases that match TRBD1. Per the germline V gene, CDR1 is MNHNS and CDR2 is SASEGT. V lost 11 bases to trimming and J lost 2 bases; unmatched junction nucleotides: 9. The CDR3 spans 14 residues. CDR3 sequence (DNA): TGTGCCGGACAGGCTTCGTCGACTGGAAACACCATATATTTT. Encoded protein: CAGQASSTGNTIYF.

This chain uses TRBV9 with TRBJ1-1, with 7 bases matching TRBD1. From germline, CDR1 is SGDLS and CDR2 YYNGEE. The V segment lost 3 bases and the J segment 3 bases; nucleotides outside the gene matches: 5. This CDR3 has 14 amino acids. The CDR3 DNA reads as TGTGCCAGCAGCGCGACAGGGTGGGACACTGAAGCTTTCTTT. Translating it yields CASSATGWDTEAFF.

The J gene is TRBJ1-6, the V gene TRBV30; the D gene is possibly TRBD1 (5 bases). Trimming took off 4 bases at V and 7 bases at J, with 11 bases between the two ends. CDR1 and CDR2 from the germline V gene are GTSNPN and SVGIG (reference sequence). The CDR3 runs 13 residues. CDR3 amino acids: CAWNEDMNSPLHF. As DNA, the CDR3 is TGTGCCTGGAATGAGGACATGAATTCACCCCTCCACTTT.

This clone was seen a few times. The J gene is TRBJ2-2, the V gene TRBV19; no clear D. The CDR3 covers 13 residues. V shed 4 bases and J shed 4 bases, with 7 bases lying between them. Germline loops: CDR1 LNHDA, CDR2 SQIVND (reference sequence). CDR3 bases: TGTGCCAGTAGTAACCTCCGCACCGGGGAGCTGTTTTTT. Amino acid sequence: CASSNLRTGELFF.

The rearrangement joins TRBV5-1 to TRBJ2-3, with TRBD2 matching 11 bases. The CDR3 contains 17 residues. The germline CDR1 and CDR2 sequences are SGHRS and YFSETQ. Germline trimming cut 4 bases from V and 3 bases from J; bases unmatched to any gene: 10. As DNA, the CDR3 is TGCGCCAGCAGCCCCGCACTAGCGGGAGTTTATACAGATACGCAGTATTTT. Translated, it gives CASSPALAGVYTDTQYF.

This chain links TRBV28 with TRBJ1-5; D remains ambiguous. Germline V lookup: CDR1 MDHEN, CDR2 SYDVKM. Trimming left V 11 bases short and J 0 bases short, with 20 bases between. CDR3 length: 16 amino acids. Written as DNA, the CDR3 is TGTGCCTCCGGCTCGACTCTGGCGTATAGCAATCAGCCCCAGCATTTT. Translated, it gives CASGSTLAYSNQPQHF.

This clone was observed a single time. The chain couples TRBV19 to TRBJ1-5; 11 bases are a match to TRBD1. Germline CDR1 and CDR2: LNHDA and SQIVND (reference sequence). J was trimmed by 6 bases and V by 5 bases; bases with no gene match: 3. CDR3 length: 14 residues. This chain's CDR3 is CASSGTGGSQPQHF. CDR3 coding DNA: TGTGCCAGTAGTGGGACAGGGGGGAGTCAGCCCCAGCATTTT.

The rearrangement links TRBV19 to TRBJ2-4, with TRBD1 matching over 11 bases. V shed 4 bases and J 0 bases; nucleotides not matched to a gene: 5. This CDR3 spans 17 amino acids. Germline assignment: CDR1 LNHDA and CDR2 SQIVND (reference sequence). CDR3 bases: TGTGCCAGTAGTACCGGACAGGGGGCGTTAGCCAAAAACATTCAGTACTTC. Its translation: CASSTGQGALAKNIQYF.

Concerning this clone itself: One end of the junction fails to match germline, which may point to a read error. J is TRBJ2-5 and V is TRBV5-1; possible D gene TRBD2, 6 bases. This CDR3 is 16 amino acids long. Germline values: CDR1 SGHRS, CDR2 YFSETQ. The CDR3 nucleotides are TGCGCCAGCCTGGAGGGGAGGTATCGTCCGCAAGAGACCCGGTACTTC. It is translated as CASLEGRYRPQETRYF. The entire variable domain, with the rest obtained from reference TRBV5-1 and TRBJ2-5, is as follows: KAGVTQTPRYLIKTRGQQVTLSCSPISGHRSVSWYQQTPGQGLQFLFEYFSETQRNKGNFPGRFSGRQFSNSRSEMNVSTLELGDSALYLCASLEGRYRPQETRYFGPGTRLLVL.

This clone showed up just once. This CDR3 reads CASSGGGGQETQYF. The CDR3 DNA reads as TGCGCCAGCAGCGGGGGTGGCGGACAAGAGACCCAGTACTTC. V gene TRBV5-1 combines with J gene TRBJ2-5; D may correspond to TRBD1 or TRBD2 (5 bases each). Looked up from germline, CDR1 is SGHRS and CDR2 is YFSETQ. V was pared by 4 bases and J by 2 bases, with 12 bases between. This CDR3 has 14 amino acids.

In its sample, this clone was seen once. Other DNA sequences in the sample encode the same CDR3. The chain is built from TRBV28 and TRBJ2-1, with a possible D match to TRBD2 (6 bases). CDR3 length: 12 residues. V gave up 8 bases and J gave up 3 bases, with 8 bases separating them. The germline V gene has CDR1 MDHEN and CDR2 SYDVKM. DNA of the CDR3: TGTGCCAGCGGGACTGTCTACAATGAGCAGTTCTTC. Its translation is CASGTVYNEQFF.